This entry is about one T cell receptor beta chain. Its antigen is unknown. Base-call qualities are not available, and no considerably larger clone is one nucleotide away. In light of the paper, this sample's time point label describes: baseline before oral tofacitinib. From alopecia areata patients, peripheral blood was collected along with lesional scalp punch biopsies. PBMCs were isolated by density centrifugation and stained for CD3, CD4 and CD8, after which CD4+ and CD8+ T cells were sorted on a FACSAria. Library construction relied on the immunoSEQ multiplex PCR assay. RNA was extracted from all samples and reverse transcribed into cDNA, which served as template for TCR sequencing. SuperScript III was used for first-strand cDNA synthesis, primed with a 2:1 mix of oligo-dT and random hexamers. A synthetic immune receptor repertoire was used to gauge amplification bias, and whatever bias remained was removed computationally. Per the authors' processing: Raw reads were preprocessed for error removal, and CDR3 was defined according to IMGT conventions as running from the conserved cysteine to phenylalanine. Clonality was computed as 1 minus the Shannon entropy, with the entropy normalized by log2 of the number of productive unique TCRs. CD4 or CD8 identity of scalp clones was inferred by cross-referencing scalp TCRbeta sequences with sorted blood CD4 and CD8 repertoires. The table was pulled from immuneACCESS by TCRdb, which kept in-frame rearrangements only. Such tables lose some clones; where checked, under half of the loss comes from unresolved V genes, and the rest has no known cause. The DNA gave D and trimming, while V, J and clone size come from that table. This sample holds roughly 250,000 clones; roughly two thirds were observed only once. The ten biggest clones cover approximately 1.2% of the sample.

Trimming takes 2 bases from V and 4 bases from J, and the germline ends sit 14 bases apart. The CDR3, from cysteine to phenylalanine, totals 14 residues. Just the 42-base CDR3 DNA is kept, in frame starting at base 1. CDR1 is given as GTSNPN and CDR2 as SVGIG, both from the germline V gene (reference sequence). The data were obtained in a study of CD8+ T cells in alopecia areata (dated by TCRdb to the late 2010s). Regarding the complete study: The treated patients, all with moderate-to-severe alopecia areata, were enrolled in an open-label pilot trial of oral tofacitinib given at 5 to 10 mg twice daily. Patients stayed on tofacitinib for 6 to 18 months and then had 6 months of follow-up off drug so that delayed response and recurrence could be assessed. High-throughput TCRbeta sequencing was used to examine T cell clonal expansion in alopecia areata in both the C3H/HeJ mouse model and human patients. On the human side, TCRbeta sequencing was run on scalp tissue and on sorted CD4+ and CD8+ peripheral blood T cells from healthy controls and from alopecia areata patients with either patchy or totalis/universalis disease. Biopsies were taken from tofacitinib-treated patients at baseline and again at 4 and 24 weeks into treatment, and several of those patients also had a later scalp biopsy. Clonality in the scalp was compared among normal scalp (n=4), patchy alopecia areata scalp (n=8), and alopecia totalis/universalis scalp (n=8). RNA was obtained with the PAXgene miRNA kit for fixed scalp, the miRNeasy kit for PBMCs, and the RNeasy kit for mouse skin. TCRbeta CDR3 regions were amplified by immunoSEQ multiplex PCR using 35 Vbeta forward and 13 Jbeta reverse primers.

Paper-wide results and their limitations: Higher clonality and more expanded CD8+ clones were observed in lesional scalp than in normal scalp, particularly in alopecia totalis/universalis, a finding suggestive of antigenic drive. Unlike mouse skin, which is dominated by gammadelta T cells, normal human skin has resident alphabeta T cells that are also sequenced, and this complicates analysis of the scalp TCR repertoire. Shared TCR sequences between patients were less evident than in mice, which may be partly attributable to HLA diversity in the patient population.

The origin of this receptor is a human donor with alopecia areata. The material sequenced was CD4+ T cells sorted from blood, taken at week 0. The rearrangement joined TRBV30 to TRBJ2-5, with the D call tentatively TRBD1 or TRBD2, each fitting 5 bases. This receptor has the CDR3 CAWSSGLGAETQYF. The sequenced DNA is TGTGCCTGGAGTTCTGGGCTCGGGGCAGAGACCCAGTACTTC.